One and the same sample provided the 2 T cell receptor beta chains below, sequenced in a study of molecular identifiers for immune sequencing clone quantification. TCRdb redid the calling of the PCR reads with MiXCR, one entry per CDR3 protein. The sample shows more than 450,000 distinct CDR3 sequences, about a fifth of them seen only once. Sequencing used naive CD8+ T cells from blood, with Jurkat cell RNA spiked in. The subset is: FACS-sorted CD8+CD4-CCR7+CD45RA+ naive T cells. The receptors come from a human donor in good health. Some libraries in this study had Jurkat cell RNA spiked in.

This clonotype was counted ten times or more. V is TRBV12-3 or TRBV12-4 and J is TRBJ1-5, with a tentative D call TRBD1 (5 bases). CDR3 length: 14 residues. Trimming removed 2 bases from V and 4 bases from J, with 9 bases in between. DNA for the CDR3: TGTGCCAGCAGTTTATCCGCAGGGAATCAGCCCCAGCATTTT. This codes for CASSLSAGNQPQHF.

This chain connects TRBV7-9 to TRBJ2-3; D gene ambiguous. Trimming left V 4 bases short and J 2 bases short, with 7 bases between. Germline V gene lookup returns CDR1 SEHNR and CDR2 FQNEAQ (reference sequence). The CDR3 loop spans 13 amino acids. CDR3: CASSSSNTDTQYF. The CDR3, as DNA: TGTGCCAGCAGCTCAAGTAACACAGATACGCAGTATTTT.